The 21 T cell receptor beta chains below all came from one sample that was sequenced in a study of regulatory T cells in long-lasting Graves disease. Sequencing libraries for TCR beta were prepared with iRepertoire HTBI primers and Arm-PCR of CDR3 regions. TCRdb ran MiXCR on the multiplex PCR reads and lists one entry per CDR3 protein. This sample carries about 440,000 distinct CDR3 sequences, over 15% of them seen once, and the ten largest clones take about 11%. Sample time point: newly diagnosed GD, antithyroid drugs for less than 3 months. After RNA was extracted from PBMCs, the TCR library was made from it. These data are also associated with another study on T cells in Graves' hyperthyroidism and ophthalmopathy.

This sample comprised peripheral blood mononuclear cells (PBMCs), obtained at new diagnosis, from a patient treated with antithyroid drugs. The receptor set was obtained from a woman younger than 45 with Graves disease.

This clonotype was recorded at least ten times. This sequence joins TRBV4-1 and TRBJ2-5, with TRBD1 matching over 9 bases. Germline CDR1 reads MGHRA; CDR2 reads YSYEKL. This CDR3 has 15 amino acids. V lost 0 bases and J lost 5; bases outside the gene matches: 4. This chain's CDR3 is CASSQEGQGRETQYF. Here the CDR3 DNA reads TGCGCCAGCAGCCAAGAAGGACAGGGGAGGGAGACCCAGTACTTC.

This clonotype has at least ten counts. This sequence joins TRBV3-1 and TRBJ2-3; the D gene is possibly TRBD2 (6 bases). The CDR3 consists of 15 residues. Germline V gene lookup returns CDR1 LGHDT and CDR2 YNNKEL (reference sequence). Between the trimmed V and J ends, which lost 6 bases and 6 bases, there was a span of 19 bases. The CDR3 sequence: CASSPFTYAGDTQYF. DNA of the CDR3: TGTGCCAGCAGTCCGTTTACGTACGCGGGGGATACGCAGTATTTT.

This clonotype was counted many times. The chain links TRBV3-1 to TRBJ2-7; 9 positions agree with TRBD1. This CDR3 contains 16 residues. Germline V CDR1 and CDR2: LGHDT, YNNKEL (reference sequence). V shed 3 bases and J 0 bases; nucleotides not matched to a gene: 6. The CDR3 is CASSQEGQGFSYEQYF. CDR3 DNA: TGTGCCAGCAGCCAGGAAGGACAGGGGTTCTCCTACGAGCAGTACTTC.

This clonotype has ten or more counts. Mismatch with germline at one junction end may stem from a read error. CDR3 loop: CASSTLQAGAPTGELFF. CDR3 sequence (DNA): TGTGCCAGCAGCACCCTCCAAGCGGGAGCCCCCACCGGGGAGCTGTTTTTT. This chain uses TRBV5-1 with TRBJ2-2, with TRBD2 identical over 8 bases. CDR1 and CDR2 from the germline V gene are SGHRS and YFSETQ. The length of the CDR3 is 17 residues.

The sample holds a few counts of this clonotype. The chain is built from TRBV10-3 and TRBJ2-7; TRBD2 matches 11 bases. This CDR3 contains 18 residues. Per germline, CDR1 ENHRY and CDR2 SYGVKD. The trim removed 1 base at V and 3 bases at J, leaving 11 bases unmatched. The CDR3 reads CAISEFPPSGRMNYEQYF. In DNA, the CDR3 is TGTGCCATCAGTGAGTTCCCTCCTAGCGGGAGGATGAACTACGAGCAGTACTTC.

In this sample, this clonotype turned up many times. The CDR3 sequence is CASSYSIFARGYEQFF. CDR3 sequence (DNA): TGTGCCAGCAGTTACTCGATTTTTGCCAGGGGATATGAGCAGTTCTTC. The rearrangement links TRBV6-5 to TRBJ2-1; possible D gene TRBD1, 6 bases. V lost 0 bases and J 8 bases, leaving 17 bases between the germline ends. There are 16 residues in the CDR3. Per germline, CDR1 MNHEY and CDR2 SVGAGI.

This clonotype turned up a few times. This sequence joins TRBV7-9 and TRBJ2-4; 7 bases match TRBD1. After removal of 5 bases from V and 3 bases from J, the junction contained 13 bases not matched to a gene. The CDR3 contains 17 residues. CDR1 and CDR2 (germline): SEHNR, FQNEAQ (reference sequence). CDR3 amino acids: CASSPSSWTGLKNIQYF. The CDR3 nucleotides are TGTGCCAGCAGCCCAAGTTCCTGGACAGGACTCAAAAACATTCAGTACTTC.

This clonotype was seen at least ten times. This rearrangement joins TRBV20-1 to TRBJ2-1; weak D call: TRBD2 (5 bases). From germline, CDR1 is DFQATT and CDR2 SNEGSKA (reference sequence). This CDR3 is 17 amino acids long. V dropped 1 base and J dropped 0 bases, with 16 bases sitting between them. The CDR3 is CSARAPIRLSSYNEQFF. In DNA, the CDR3 is TGCAGTGCTAGAGCCCCGATACGACTAAGCTCCTACAATGAGCAGTTCTTC.

This clonotype was detected ten times or more. The CDR3 coding sequence is TGTGCCAGCAGCTCACCTTCGAATGAGCAGTTCTTC. Translating it yields CASSSPSNEQFF. This chain joins TRBV7-6 and TRBJ2-1; D gene ambiguous. Germline-derived CDR1 and CDR2 are SGHVS and FNYEAQ. CDR3 length: 12 amino acids. Trimming removed 4 bases at V and 7 bases at J, with 8 bases between.

This clonotype was picked up many times. This rearrangement joins TRBV10-1 to TRBJ2-2; D remains unclear. Between the trimmed V and J ends, which lost 4 bases and 6 bases, there was a span of 9 bases. CDR1 and CDR2 (germline): WNHNN, SYGVQD (reference sequence). The CDR3 covers 13 residues. CDR3 DNA: TGCGCCAGCAGTGGCCTGGGCGCCGGGGAGCTGTTTTTT. Its protein is CASSGLGAGELFF.

This clonotype appeared a few times. V and J are TRBV20-1 and TRBJ2-7; 8 nucleotides line up with TRBD2. CDR1 DFQATT and CDR2 SNEGSKA come from the germline V gene (reference sequence). The junction had 9 bases not matched to a gene; V was cut back by 6 bases and J by 5 bases. CDR3 size: 13 residues. The CDR3 DNA reads as TGCAGTGCGGCACTGAGACTAGCGAACGAGCAGTACTTC. Encoded protein: CSAALRLANEQYF.

This chain uses TRBV6-2 or TRBV6-3 with TRBJ1-1, with D maybe TRBD1 (5 bases). V was trimmed by 10 bases and J by 6 bases, leaving 24 bases between them. This CDR3 region has 15 residues. Germline CDR1 is MNHEY and CDR2 is SVGEGT. The DNA of the CDR3 is TGTGCCACTCAACAACCACGGACACCGGTATCTGAAGCTTTCTTT. Its protein is CATQQPRTPVSEAFF.

This clonotype has just a few counts. This chain uses TRBV9 with TRBJ2-5; TRBD2 aligns across 8 bases. The CDR3 runs to 16 residues. The V and J ends lost 0 bases and 5 bases, in that order; junction bases with no gene match: 9. Germline values: CDR1 SGDLS, CDR2 YYNGEE. The CDR3 is CASSVAASGSGETQYF. DNA of the CDR3: TGTGCCAGCAGCGTAGCTGCAAGCGGGAGTGGGGAGACCCAGTACTTC.

The chain links TRBV7-3 to TRBJ2-7; D gene uncertain. The CDR3 extends over 13 amino acids. Germline-derived CDR1 and CDR2 are SGHTA and FQGTGA. V lost 5 bases and J 3 bases, leaving 11 bases between the germline ends. The DNA for the CDR3 is TGTGCCAGCAGCCCTATTGGCGGCTACGAGCAGTACTTC. Translated: CASSPIGGYEQYF.

This clonotype was observed at least ten times. The gene calls are TRBV2 and TRBJ1-1; D not resolved. CDR3 length equals 14 residues. The V end was cut by 0 bases, the J end by 1 base, with 6 bases between. Germline V lookup: CDR1 SNHLY, CDR2 FYNNEI. CDR3 sequence reads: CASSEAPANTEAFF. Written as DNA, the CDR3 is TGTGCCAGCAGTGAAGCCCCGGCGAACACTGAAGCTTTCTTT.

The table lists this clonotype with many counts. The chain employs TRBV7-3 and TRBJ2-2; D might be TRBD2 (5 bases). The germline V gene has CDR1 SGHTA and CDR2 FQGTGA. The CDR3 loop spans 13 amino acids. The germline V and J ends were trimmed by 2 bases and 5 bases, with 6 bases remaining between them. The CDR3 nucleotides are TGTGCCAGCAGCTTAGGCGGGACCGGGGAGCTGTTTTTT. It translates to CASSLGGTGELFF.

This clonotype showed up just a few times. This chain joins TRBV20-1 and TRBJ2-7; D perhaps matches TRBD1 (6 bases). The CDR3 runs 14 residues. Trimming took 2 bases from V and 5 from J, leaving 16 bases between them. Germline CDR1 and CDR2: DFQATT and SNEGSKA (reference sequence). The CDR3 DNA is TGCAGTGCTAGAAACCGGGACACCAGGCACGAGCAGTACTTC. The encoded protein is CSARNRDTRHEQYF.

There are a few counts of this clonotype. DNA for the CDR3: TGTGCCAGCAGCCGAGTTAACCTCCGAAATACGCAGTATTTT. It encodes CASSRVNLRNTQYF. The chain uses TRBV3-1 and TRBJ2-3; the D is unclear. This CDR3 comprises 14 residues. Germline V lookup: CDR1 LGHDT, CDR2 YNNKEL (reference sequence). The ends were cut back, 4 bases at V and 7 bases at J, with 15 bases in the middle.

This clonotype came up many times. The V call is TRBV27, the J call TRBJ2-3; 10 nucleotides align to TRBD2. CDR1 and CDR2 from the germline V gene are MNHEY and SMNVEV (reference sequence). The CDR3 consists of 16 residues. V gave up 5 bases and J gave up 2 bases; unmatched junction bases: 7. The CDR3 spells CASSPTGTSATDTQYF. The CDR3 coding sequence is TGTGCCAGCAGTCCGACCGGGACTAGCGCCACAGATACGCAGTATTTT.

This clonotype has only a few counts. The chain couples TRBV29-1 to TRBJ2-7, with D perhaps assigned TRBD1 or TRBD2 (5 bases each). Germline V gives CDR1 SQVTM, CDR2 ANQGSEA. The CDR3 loop spans 13 amino acids. V gave up 6 bases and J gave up 7 bases, with 19 bases separating them. The CDR3, as DNA: TGCAGCGTCTCACCGGGACCCACGGGTGAGCAGTACTTC. It encodes CSVSPGPTGEQYF.

This clonotype appeared a few times. The chain links TRBV5-4 to TRBJ1-1, with D possibly being TRBD1 (5 bases). In germline, CDR1 is SGHNT, CDR2 YYREEE (reference sequence). V lost 4 bases and J 7 bases, leaving 17 bases between the germline ends. The length of the CDR3 is 14 residues. The CDR3 loop is CASSVGLLRGEAFF. Written as DNA, the CDR3 is TGTGCCAGCAGCGTGGGTTTACTTAGGGGTGAAGCTTTCTTT.